These 20 T cell receptor beta chains were all obtained from the same sample, sequenced in a study of blood T cell repertoires in COVID-19. Sequencing was performed with immunoSEQ multiplex PCR; in TCRdb, only in-frame clones are kept and a portion is missing. The profile shows 190,000 or so clones, around nine tenths of them singletons. Source material: PBMCs or T cells enriched from blood (not recorded which). These receptors were collected from a woman in her twenties or thirties who had been exposed to COVID-19.

The rearrangement links TRBV9 to TRBJ2-7; 7 positions agree with TRBD1. CDR3 length equals 15 residues. CDR1 and CDR2 (germline): SGDLS, YYNGEE. J lost 3 bases, V lost 6 bases, and 12 bases had no gene match. The CDR3 is CASNPTGALGYEQYF. The CDR3 DNA is TGTGCCAGCAACCCTACAGGGGCCCTAGGCTACGAGCAGTACTTC.

The CDR3 DNA is TGTGCCAGCAGCTTTTCCGGGACAGGGAGCACCGGGGAGCTGTTTTTT. The encoded protein is CASSFSGTGSTGELFF. The chain combines TRBV9 with TRBJ2-2; 9 bases are a match to TRBD1. This CDR3 comprises 16 residues. CDR1 SGDLS and CDR2 YYNGEE come from the germline V gene. Trimming took 4 bases from V and 4 from J; bases not matched to a gene: 8.

This clone was recorded once. The V and J genes are TRBV5-1 and TRBJ2-3, with 14 bases fitting TRBD2. The junction had 4 bases not matched to a gene; V was cut back by 0 bases and J by 1 base. Germline V gives CDR1 SGHRS, CDR2 YFSETQ. The CDR3 spans 18 residues. CDR3 loop: CASSLGLAGGRGTDTQYF. CDR3 DNA sequence: TGCGCCAGCAGCTTGGGACTAGCGGGGGGGCGAGGCACAGATACGCAGTATTTT. Combining the CDR3 with reference TRBV5-1 and TRBJ2-3 gives the whole variable domain KAGVTQTPRYLIKTRGQQVTLSCSPISGHRSVSWYQQTPGQGLQFLFEYFSETQRNKGNFPGRFSGRQFSNSRSEMNVSTLELGDSALYLCASSLGLAGGRGTDTQYFGPGTRLTVL.

This clone came up a few times. V and J are TRBV19 and TRBJ1-2, with 10 bases that match TRBD1. J was trimmed by 0 bases and V by 3 bases; bases with no gene match: 7. The CDR3 is made up of 17 amino acids. Per the germline V gene, CDR1 is LNHDA and CDR2 is SQIVND (reference sequence). CDR3 region: CASSIPWTGGANYGYTF. Here the CDR3 DNA reads TGTGCCAGTAGTATTCCCTGGACAGGGGGTGCTAACTATGGCTACACCTTC.

The rearrangement joins TRBV5-1 to TRBJ2-1, with D perhaps matching TRBD1 (6 bases). V was trimmed by 3 bases and J by 7 bases, leaving 14 bases between them. CDR1 is SGHRS and CDR2 is YFSETQ in the germline V gene. The CDR3 has 14 residues. The CDR3 loop is CASSSQGLGNEQFF. Written as DNA, the CDR3 is TGCGCCAGCAGCTCGCAGGGGTTGGGTAATGAGCAGTTCTTC.

J is TRBJ1-5 and V is TRBV19, with TRBD1 matching over 8 bases. Germline CDR1 LNHDA, CDR2 SQIVND (reference sequence). V trimming: 8 bases; J trimming: 5 bases; junction bases outside the gene matches: 8. CDR3 length: 14 residues. CDR3 sequence reads: CASGDRLRDQPQHF. The CDR3 nucleotides are TGTGCCAGTGGGGACAGGCTTAGGGATCAGCCCCAGCATTTT.

The chain couples TRBV27 to TRBJ2-3; 8 bases fit TRBD2. This CDR3 has 19 residues. CDR1 MNHEY and CDR2 SMNVEV come from the germline V gene (reference sequence). Unmatched junction bases numbered 15, after V lost 4 bases and J lost 0 bases. CDR3 in DNA: TGTGCCAGCAGTTCCCCTTTCGGGGGGGCCGTTGGGAGCACAGATACGCAGTATTTT. This sequence encodes CASSSPFGGAVGSTDTQYF.

The chain is built from TRBV6-5 and TRBJ1-2, with 9 bases fitting TRBD1. This CDR3 has 15 residues. With V trimmed by 2 bases and J by 6 bases, 7 bases remained unmatched. CDR1 and CDR2 (germline): MNHEY, SVGAGI. The CDR3 reads CASSYDPTGGDGYTF. In DNA, the CDR3 is TGTGCCAGCAGTTACGACCCGACAGGGGGAGATGGCTACACCTTC.

This clone was detected once. This sequence joins TRBV28 and TRBJ2-5; no reliable D call. Trimming stripped 4 bases from V and 5 bases from J, with 8 bases between. This CDR3 comprises 12 residues. Germline CDR1 MDHEN, CDR2 SYDVKM. The CDR3 bases are TGTGCCAGCAGTTGGCGGTCCGAGACCCAGTACTTC. Amino acids: CASSWRSETQYF.

The chain uses TRBV29-1 and TRBJ2-4; weak D call: TRBD1 (6 bases). The germline V gene has CDR1 SQVTM and CDR2 ANQGSEA. This CDR3 is 15 amino acids long. Trimming took 2 bases from V and 6 from J, leaving 17 bases between them. CDR3 bases: TGCAGCGTTGAATGGGCCGGACAGAACTTAAACATTCAGTACTTC. This codes for CSVEWAGQNLNIQYF.

V usage is TRBV5-1 and J usage is TRBJ1-2; D perhaps matches TRBD1 (6 bases). This CDR3 is 13 amino acids long. Germline loops: CDR1 SGHRS, CDR2 YFSETQ. Trimming pared 2 bases from V and 2 bases from J, leaving 7 bases between. In DNA, the CDR3 is TGCGCCAGCAGCTTTGGACAGAACTATGGCTACACCTTC. This codes for CASSFGQNYGYTF.

The chain links TRBV7-9 to TRBJ1-5, with D uncertain. Germline assignment: CDR1 SEHNR and CDR2 FQNEAQ (reference sequence). V dropped 3 bases and J dropped 0 bases, with 3 bases sitting between them. The CDR3 covers 13 residues. CDR3 in amino acids: CASSFNSNQPQHF. Written as DNA, the CDR3 is TGTGCCAGCAGCTTTAATAGCAATCAGCCCCAGCATTTT.

A few counts support this clone. V and J are TRBV10-1 and TRBJ1-5; 7 nucleotides match TRBD1. CDR1 and CDR2 (germline): WNHNN, SYGVQD (reference sequence). V shed 6 bases, J shed 5 bases, and the junction held 4 bases outside the gene matches. The CDR3 has 13 residues. CDR3 sequence: CASSKQGDQPQHF. The CDR3 coding sequence is TGCGCCAGCAGCAAGCAGGGGGATCAGCCCCAGCATTTT.

V is TRBV6-4 and J is TRBJ2-1; D remains ambiguous. Trimming stripped 10 bases from V and 4 bases from J, with 2 bases between. From germline, CDR1 is MRHNA and CDR2 SNTAGT. CDR3 length: 9 residues. CDR3 nucleotides: TGTGCCATATACAATGAGCAGTTCTTC. It codes for CAIYNEQFF.

The chain has TRBV6-1 and TRBJ1-1; 7 positions match TRBD1. V lost 1 base to trimming and J lost 6 bases; unmatched junction nucleotides: 11. CDR1 and CDR2 from the germline V gene are MNHNS and SASEGT. This CDR3 has 16 amino acids. Written as DNA, the CDR3 is TGTGCCAGCAGTGAAGGTCAGACAGGGATCTTGGCTGAAGCTTTCTTT. Translated: CASSEGQTGILAEAFF.

This chain uses TRBV7-2 with TRBJ1-5; D perhaps matches TRBD1 (5 bases). The CDR3 is 15 amino acids. The germline gives CDR1 SGHTA, CDR2 FQGNSA. Trimming cost V 3 bases and J 4 bases, with 13 bases left between them. The CDR3 here is CASSLGGGNNQPQHF. The CDR3 DNA reads TGTGCCAGCAGCTTGGGGGGGGGTAATAATCAGCCCCAGCATTTT.

This chain uses TRBV18 with TRBJ2-1; maybe TRBD2 (7 bases). V gave up 4 bases and J gave up 8 bases, with 15 bases separating them. The CDR3 spans 14 residues. Germline V gene data show CDR1 as KGHSH and CDR2 as LQKENI. CDR3 in amino acids: CASSHSGGGDEQFF. The DNA for the CDR3 is TGTGCCAGCTCACACAGTGGGGGGGGCGATGAGCAGTTCTTC.

Here the CDR3 reads CATSDRDNTGELFF. CDR3 DNA sequence: TGTGCCACCAGTGACCGGGATAACACCGGGGAGCTGTTTTTT. The chain links TRBV24-1 to TRBJ2-2; D might be TRBD2 (5 bases). V lost 4 bases and J lost 2, with 7 bases in between. In germline, CDR1 is KGHDR, CDR2 SFDVKD. The CDR3 length is 14 residues.

J is TRBJ1-2 and V is TRBV2, with 7 nucleotides matching TRBD1. V was clipped by 5 bases and J by 3 bases; unmatched bases: 6. This CDR3 contains 14 residues. From germline, CDR1 is SNHLY and CDR2 FYNNEI. The CDR3, as DNA: TGTGCCAGCAGTCGGAGGGGGCGAGACTATGGCTACACCTTC. As protein: CASSRRGRDYGYTF.

In nucleotides, the CDR3 is TGTGCCAGCAGTGGCAAACTTAACACCGGGGAGCTGTTTTTT. Translating it yields CASSGKLNTGELFF. The J gene is TRBJ2-2, the V gene TRBV2, with D unresolved. From germline, CDR1 is SNHLY and CDR2 FYNNEI. The CDR3 sequence is 14 residues long. Trimming took off 4 bases at V and 2 bases at J, with 8 bases between the two ends.